The clone carrying this TCR beta chain was seen a few times. What it binds is not known. This entry belongs to a study of human T cells and chemical hapten exposure. Across the whole study: From small differences in pooled library volume came most of the variation in per-sample TCR yields.

Source study methods: Sampled TCR counts reached a median of roughly 98,000 per sample, with values ranging from roughly 20,000 to 750,000. MiXCR, run by TCRdb on the RACE reads, gives a single entry per CDR3 protein. The V and J calls shown here were made by TCRdb, not taken from the authors' results. Of some 93,000 distinct CDR3 sequences in the sample, about 8.7% were seen once. The CDR3 has 15 amino acids. Germline CDR1 SEHNR, CDR2 FQNEAQ (reference sequence). V dropped 1 base and J dropped 0 bases, with 4 bases sitting between them. Study-level findings and limits: With DPC sensitization, TCRs exceeding 1 in 1000 frequency showed no change.

Time point noted: healthy volunteer bleed at 2 weeks. Unfractionated whole blood yielded the extracted total RNA. The sample was whole blood. The gene calls are TRBV7-9 and TRBJ2-6; D is ambiguous. The receptor was derived from a female donor in good health. Some clones in this sample may be carry-over from other donors' samples. The CDR3 nucleotides are TGTGCCAGCAGCTTAGTCAGCTCTGGGGCCAACGTCCTGACTTTC. Its translation: CASSLVSSGANVLTF.